A selection of T cell receptor beta chains follows, all from one sample in a study of early T cells in non-severe SARS-CoV-2 infection. TCRdb re-analysed the 5' RACE reads in MiXCR, keeping a single row per CDR3 protein. The repertoire holds around 82,000 distinct CDR3 sequences, with 10% to 12% as singletons. The specimen was whole blood. The receptors come from an adult who was a healthcare worker with PCR-confirmed SARS-CoV-2 infection or an uninfected control (not recorded which). Each CDR3 is given with its conserved first and last residue. A D gene is named only where the DNA matches it firmly. Rows may omit the clone size; those that give it use once, few, many or a size class.

>.|TRBV20-1|TRBJ1-1|.
CSAVEGTEAFF
TGCAGTGCTGTGGAGGGCACTGAAGCTTTCTTT
>many|TRBV20-1|TRBJ1-3|.
CSAPVSNSGNTIYF
TGCAGTGCTCCCGTTTCTAACTCTGGAAACACCATATATTTT
>few|TRBV5-1|TRBJ1-1|TRBD1
CASSLYEGAVTEAFF
TGCGCCAGCAGCTTGTATGAGGGGGCGGTAACTGAAGCTTTCTTT
>few|TRBV20-1|TRBJ2-1|TRBD2
CSGGLADYNEQFF
TGCAGTGGGGGACTAGCGGACTACAATGAGCAGTTCTTC
>.|TRBV3-1|TRBJ2-3|.
CASARARGPDTQYF
TGTGCCAGCGCCCGTGCCCGGGGCCCAGATACGCAGTATTTT
>many|TRBV2|TRBJ2-4|.
CASSVYRVAKNIQYF
TGTGCCAGCAGTGTTTACAGGGTGGCCAAAAACATTCAGTACTTC
>.|TRBV10-3|TRBJ2-5|TRBD2
CAIRAGRGSSYQETQYF
TGTGCCATCAGGGCCGGGCGGGGGAGCTCATACCAAGAGACCCAGTACTTC
>many|TRBV27|TRBJ1-1|.
CASSLDTGGGMNTEAFF
TGTGCCAGCAGTTTAGATACAGGCGGGGGTATGAACACTGAAGCTTTCTTT
>many|TRBV5-6|TRBJ2-5|.
CASSSPGPQGVVQETQYF
TGTGCCAGCAGCTCCCCCGGGCCACAGGGAGTGGTTCAAGAGACCCAGTACTTC
>.|TRBV3-1|TRBJ2-1|.
CASSQGVAIPYNEQFF
TGTGCCAGCAGCCAAGGGGTGGCCATTCCTTACAATGAGCAGTTCTTC
>many|TRBV12-3/TRBV12-4|TRBJ2-4|TRBD2
CASSRNTGGSVKNIQYF
TGTGCCAGCAGTCGCAACACCGGGGGGTCGGTCAAAAACATTCAGTACTTC
>few|TRBV7-6|TRBJ1-2|.
CASSLFGGNGYTF
TGTGCCAGCAGCTTATTCGGGGGAAATGGCTACACCTTC
>many|TRBV5-1|TRBJ2-2|TRBD2
CASSQSPGLAGPRELFF
TGCGCCAGCAGCCAATCCCCTGGATTAGCGGGGCCCAGGGAGCTGTTTTTT
>few|TRBV18|TRBJ1-2|TRBD1
CASSPIPVQGANYGYTF
TGTGCCAGCTCACCGATTCCGGTACAGGGGGCCAACTATGGCTACACCTTC
>.|TRBV5-6|TRBJ2-5|TRBD1
CASSPRRGGVETQYF
TGTGCCAGCAGCCCTCGCCGAGGGGGCGTTGAGACCCAGTACTTC
>.|TRBV5-1|TRBJ2-1|TRBD2
CASSLAVGRGSDEQFF
TGCGCCAGCAGCTTGGCCGTAGGGCGGGGGAGCGATGAGCAGTTCTTC
>many|TRBV2|TRBJ1-6|.
CASLPRTSNSPLHF
TGTGCCAGCCTACCCCGGACATCGAATTCACCCCTCCACTTT
>few|TRBV25-1|TRBJ1-1|.
CASRKTGTINTEAFF
TGTGCCAGCAGGAAAACAGGGACGATCAACACTGAAGCTTTCTTT
>.|TRBV7-9|TRBJ1-2|.
CASSLFAGANGYTF
TGTGCCAGCAGCTTATTCGCAGGGGCCAATGGCTACACCTTC
>few|TRBV2|TRBJ2-1|TRBD1
CASRGQYNEQFF
TGTGCCAGCAGGGGACAGTACAATGAGCAGTTCTTC
>.|TRBV7-9|TRBJ2-1|.
CASSPDSRGRNNEQFF
TGTGCCAGCAGCCCCGACAGTCGCGGCCGAAACAATGAGCAGTTCTTC
>many|TRBV30|TRBJ2-7|.
CAWTQGPYEQYF
TGTGCCTGGACGCAGGGGCCCTACGAGCAGTACTTC
>many|TRBV20-1|TRBJ2-7|.
CSASYRGYEQYF
TGCAGTGCTAGTTACCGGGGATACGAGCAGTACTTC